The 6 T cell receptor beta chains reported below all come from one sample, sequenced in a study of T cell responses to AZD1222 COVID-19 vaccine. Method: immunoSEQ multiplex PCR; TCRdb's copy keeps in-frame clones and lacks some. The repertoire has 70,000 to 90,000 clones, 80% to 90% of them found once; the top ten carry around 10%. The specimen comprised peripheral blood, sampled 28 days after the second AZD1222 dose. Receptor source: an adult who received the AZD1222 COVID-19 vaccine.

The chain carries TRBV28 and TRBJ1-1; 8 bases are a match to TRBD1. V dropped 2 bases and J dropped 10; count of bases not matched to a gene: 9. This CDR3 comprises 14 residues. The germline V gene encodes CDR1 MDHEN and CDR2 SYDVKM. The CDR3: CASSLNPGQGRAFF. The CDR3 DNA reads TGTGCCAGCAGTTTAAACCCCGGACAGGGTCGAGCTTTCTTT.

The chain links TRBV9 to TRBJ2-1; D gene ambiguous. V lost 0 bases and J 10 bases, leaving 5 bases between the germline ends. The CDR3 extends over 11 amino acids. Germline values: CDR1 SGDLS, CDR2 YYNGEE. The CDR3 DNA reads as TGTGCCAGCAGCGTAGGTGGGGAGCAGTTCTTC. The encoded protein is CASSVGGEQFF.

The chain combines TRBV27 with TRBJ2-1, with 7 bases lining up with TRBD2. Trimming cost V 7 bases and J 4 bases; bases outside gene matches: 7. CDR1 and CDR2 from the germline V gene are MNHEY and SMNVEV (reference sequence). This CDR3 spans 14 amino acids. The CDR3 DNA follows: TGTGCCAGCAACAAGAGGGAGGGTTACAATGAGCAGTTCTTC. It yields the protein CASNKREGYNEQFF.

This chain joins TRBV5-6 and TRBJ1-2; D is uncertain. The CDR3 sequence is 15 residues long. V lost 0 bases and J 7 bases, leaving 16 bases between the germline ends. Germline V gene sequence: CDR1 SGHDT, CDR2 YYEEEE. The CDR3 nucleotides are TGTGCCAGCAGCTTGGATATGGGTGAGGACCGTGGCTACACCTTC. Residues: CASSLDMGEDRGYTF.

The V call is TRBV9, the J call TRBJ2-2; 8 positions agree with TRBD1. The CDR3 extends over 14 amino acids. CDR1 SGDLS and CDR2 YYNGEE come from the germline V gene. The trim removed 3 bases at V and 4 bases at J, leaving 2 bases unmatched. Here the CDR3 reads CASSGGQATGELFF. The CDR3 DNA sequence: TGTGCCAGCAGCGGGGGACAGGCCACCGGGGAGCTGTTTTTT.

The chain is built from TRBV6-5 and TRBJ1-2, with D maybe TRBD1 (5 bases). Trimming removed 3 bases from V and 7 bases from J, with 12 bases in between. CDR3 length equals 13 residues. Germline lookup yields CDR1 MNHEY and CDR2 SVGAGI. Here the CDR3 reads CASSYGHPRGYTF. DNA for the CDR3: TGTGCCAGCAGTTATGGACATCCGCGTGGCTACACCTTC.